The clone carrying this TCR beta chain was picked up a small number of times. V lost 3 bases and J lost 0, with 2 bases in between. The CDR3 sequence is 12 residues long. This entry is derived from a study of blood T cell repertoires in COVID-19. Cohort allocation depended upon clinical history that participants reported. Per the original methods: For nucleated cells, counts were estimated from reference gene primer amplification. The assay was immunoSEQ multiplex PCR, and TCRdb's table has in-frame clones only and misses some. Clone size and the V and J calls come from that table; the DNA yielded D and trimming. The sample holds some 250,000 clones, approximately 89% seen once.

Material: PBMCs or T cells enriched from blood (not recorded which). The sequence came from a woman between 25 and 40 years old with acute COVID-19. The chain joins TRBV12-3 or TRBV12-4 to TRBJ1-1; D gene uncertain. CDR3 in DNA: TGTGCCAGCAGTTTCATGAACACTGAAGCTTTCTTT. It encodes CASSFMNTEAFF.